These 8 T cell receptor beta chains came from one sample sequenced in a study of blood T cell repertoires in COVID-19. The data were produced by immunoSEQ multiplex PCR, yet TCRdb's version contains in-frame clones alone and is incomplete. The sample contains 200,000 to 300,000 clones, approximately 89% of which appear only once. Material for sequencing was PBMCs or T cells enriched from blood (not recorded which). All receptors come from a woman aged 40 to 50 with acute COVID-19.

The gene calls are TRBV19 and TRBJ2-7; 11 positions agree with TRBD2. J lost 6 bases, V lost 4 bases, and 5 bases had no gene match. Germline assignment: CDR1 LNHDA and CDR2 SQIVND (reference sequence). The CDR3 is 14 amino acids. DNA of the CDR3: TGTGCCAGTAGTACCACCGGGACTAGCGGCGAGCAGTACTTC. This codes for CASSTTGTSGEQYF.

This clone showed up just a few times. Here the CDR3 reads CATSDPGLAGADEQFF. The CDR3, as DNA: TGTGCCACCAGTGACCCGGGACTAGCGGGGGCTGATGAGCAGTTCTTC. This chain connects TRBV24-1 to TRBJ2-1; 14 positions match TRBD2. With 4 bases clipped from V and 8 bases from J, the junction kept 6 bases outside the gene matches. The V gene's germline CDR1 is KGHDR and CDR2 SFDVKD. The CDR3 totals 16 residues.

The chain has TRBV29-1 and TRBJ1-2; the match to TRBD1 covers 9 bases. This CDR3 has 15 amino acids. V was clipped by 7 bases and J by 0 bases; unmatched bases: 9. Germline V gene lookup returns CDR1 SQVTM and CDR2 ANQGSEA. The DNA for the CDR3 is TGCAGCGCAATACAGGGGGCAGGGGCTAACTATGGCTACACCTTC. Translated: CSAIQGAGANYGYTF.

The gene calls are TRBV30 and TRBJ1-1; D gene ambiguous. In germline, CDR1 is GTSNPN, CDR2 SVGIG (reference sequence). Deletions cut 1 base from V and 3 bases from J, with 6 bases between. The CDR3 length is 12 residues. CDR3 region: CAWSGGYTEAFF. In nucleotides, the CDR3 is TGTGCCTGGAGTGGAGGATACACTGAAGCTTTCTTT.

CDR3 nucleotides: TGTGCCTGGAAGTGGGCAGGGGGTAGCTACGAGCAGTACTTC. Its translation is CAWKWAGGSYEQYF. The J gene is TRBJ2-7, the V gene TRBV30; 7 positions match TRBD1. With 4 bases clipped from V and 3 bases from J, the junction kept 9 bases outside the gene matches. The CDR3 extends over 14 amino acids. CDR1 and CDR2 from the germline V gene are GTSNPN and SVGIG (reference sequence).

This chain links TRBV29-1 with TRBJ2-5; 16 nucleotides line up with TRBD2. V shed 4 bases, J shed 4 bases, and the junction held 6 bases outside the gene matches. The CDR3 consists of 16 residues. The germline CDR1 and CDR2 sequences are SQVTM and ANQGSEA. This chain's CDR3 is CSVAGLAGGLTETQYF. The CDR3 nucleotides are TGCAGCGTTGCGGGACTAGCGGGAGGGCTTACAGAGACCCAGTACTTC.

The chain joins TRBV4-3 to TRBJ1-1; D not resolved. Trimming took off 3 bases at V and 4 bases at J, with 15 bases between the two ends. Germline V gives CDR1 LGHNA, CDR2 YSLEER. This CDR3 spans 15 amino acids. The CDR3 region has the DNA TGCGCCAGCAGCCACAGAGTTGCGAGCGGCACTGAAGCTTTCTTT. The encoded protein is CASSHRVASGTEAFF.

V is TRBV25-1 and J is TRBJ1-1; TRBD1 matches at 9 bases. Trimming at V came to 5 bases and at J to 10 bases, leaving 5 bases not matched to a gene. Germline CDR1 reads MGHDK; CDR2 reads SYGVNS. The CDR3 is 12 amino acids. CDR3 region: CASSLQGAGAFF. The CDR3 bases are TGTGCCAGCAGTCTACAGGGGGCCGGAGCTTTCTTT.